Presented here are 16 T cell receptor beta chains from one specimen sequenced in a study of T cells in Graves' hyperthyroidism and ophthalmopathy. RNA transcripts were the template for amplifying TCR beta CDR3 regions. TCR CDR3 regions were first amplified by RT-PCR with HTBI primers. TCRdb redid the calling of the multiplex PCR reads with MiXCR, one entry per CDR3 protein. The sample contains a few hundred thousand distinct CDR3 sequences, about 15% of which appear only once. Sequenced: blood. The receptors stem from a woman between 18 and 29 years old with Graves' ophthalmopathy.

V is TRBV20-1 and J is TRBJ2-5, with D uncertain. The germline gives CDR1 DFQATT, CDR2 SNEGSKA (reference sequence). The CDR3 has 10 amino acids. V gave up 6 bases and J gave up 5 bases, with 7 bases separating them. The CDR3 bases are TGCAGTGCCGTCTTGGAGACCCAGTACTTC. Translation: CSAVLETQYF.

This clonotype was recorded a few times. In DNA form, the CDR3 reads TGCAGTGCGTCCCCGGGACAAGCCTATGAAAAACTGTTTTTT. Translating gives CSASPGQAYEKLFF. The chain links TRBV20-1 to TRBJ1-4; TRBD1 is a possible D gene (6 bases). The CDR3 is 14 residues long. CDR1 is DFQATT and CDR2 is SNEGSKA in the germline V gene (reference sequence). V was cut by 6 bases and J by 6 bases, with 17 bases left in between.

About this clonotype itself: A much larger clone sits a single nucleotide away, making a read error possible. The CDR3 DNA sequence: TGCGCCGGCAGCTGGACTGCCGGGGCGCACTACGAGCAGTACTTC. Amino acids: CAGSWTAGAHYEQYF. V is TRBV5-1 and J is TRBJ2-7; D might be TRBD1 or TRBD2, each matching 5 bases. Per germline, CDR1 SGHRS and CDR2 YFSETQ. This CDR3 has 15 residues.

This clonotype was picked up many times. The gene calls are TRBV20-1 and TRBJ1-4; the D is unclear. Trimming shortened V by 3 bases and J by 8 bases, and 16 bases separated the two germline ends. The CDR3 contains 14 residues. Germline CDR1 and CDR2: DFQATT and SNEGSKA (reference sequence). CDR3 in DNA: TGCAGTGCTAGGGGCGAGGGAGAAGAAGAAAAACTGTTTTTT. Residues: CSARGEGEEEKLFF.

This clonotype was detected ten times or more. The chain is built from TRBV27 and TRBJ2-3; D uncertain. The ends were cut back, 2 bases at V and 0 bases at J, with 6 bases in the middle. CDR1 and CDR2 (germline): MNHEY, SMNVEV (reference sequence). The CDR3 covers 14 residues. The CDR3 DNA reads TGTGCCAGCAGTTTAGGAGCGAGCACAGATACGCAGTATTTT. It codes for CASSLGASTDTQYF.

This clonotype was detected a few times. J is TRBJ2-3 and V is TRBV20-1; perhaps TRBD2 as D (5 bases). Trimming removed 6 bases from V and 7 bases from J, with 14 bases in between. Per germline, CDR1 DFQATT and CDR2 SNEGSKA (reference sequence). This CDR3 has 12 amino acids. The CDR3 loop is CSARRVLYTQYF. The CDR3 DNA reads TGCAGTGCACGGCGGGTACTCTATACGCAGTATTTT.

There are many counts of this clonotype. CDR3 amino acids: CASSRTSDPQETQYF. The DNA for the CDR3 is TGTGCCAGCAGCCGGACTAGCGACCCCCAAGAGACCCAGTACTTC. The chain uses TRBV7-9 and TRBJ2-5; 9 nucleotides align to TRBD2. Germline CDR1 SEHNR, CDR2 FQNEAQ (reference sequence). The CDR3 covers 15 residues. Losses at the gene ends were 5 bases for V and 1 base for J; bases not matched to a gene: 5.

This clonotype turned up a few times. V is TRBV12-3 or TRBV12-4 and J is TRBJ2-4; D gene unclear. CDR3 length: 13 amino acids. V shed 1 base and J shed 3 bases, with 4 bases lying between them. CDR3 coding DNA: TGTGCCAGCAGTTTAGTAGGCAAAAACATTCAGTACTTC. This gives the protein CASSLVGKNIQYF.

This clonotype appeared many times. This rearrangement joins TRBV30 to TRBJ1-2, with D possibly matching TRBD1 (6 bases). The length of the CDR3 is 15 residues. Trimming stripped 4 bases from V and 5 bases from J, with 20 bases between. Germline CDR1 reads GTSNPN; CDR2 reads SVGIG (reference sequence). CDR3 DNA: TGTGCCTGGACCACCGGGACACCGGTTGGGTATGGCTACACCTTC. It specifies CAWTTGTPVGYGYTF. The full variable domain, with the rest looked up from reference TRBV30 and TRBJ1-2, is SQTIHQWPATLVQPVGSPLSLECTVEGTSNPNLYWYRQAAGRGLQLLFYSVGIGQISSEVPQNLSASRPQDRQFILSSKKLLLSDSGFYLCAWTTGTPVGYGYTFGSGTRLTVV.

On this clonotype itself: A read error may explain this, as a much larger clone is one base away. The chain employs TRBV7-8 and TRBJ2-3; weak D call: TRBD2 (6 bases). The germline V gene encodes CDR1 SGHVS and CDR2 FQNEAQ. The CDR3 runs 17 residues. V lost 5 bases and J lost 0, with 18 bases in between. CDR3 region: CASSTGRWDSSTDTQYF. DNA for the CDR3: TGTGCCAGCAGCACAGGCCGGTGGGACTCTAGCACAGATACGCAGTATTTT.

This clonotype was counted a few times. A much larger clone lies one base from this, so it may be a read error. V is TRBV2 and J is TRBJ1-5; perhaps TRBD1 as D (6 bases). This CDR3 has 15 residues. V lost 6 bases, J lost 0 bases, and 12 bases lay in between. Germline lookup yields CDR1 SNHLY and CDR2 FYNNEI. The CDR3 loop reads CASRAHRDSNQPQHF. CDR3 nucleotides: TGTGCCAGCAGGGCCCACAGGGATAGCAATCAGCCCCAGCATTTT.

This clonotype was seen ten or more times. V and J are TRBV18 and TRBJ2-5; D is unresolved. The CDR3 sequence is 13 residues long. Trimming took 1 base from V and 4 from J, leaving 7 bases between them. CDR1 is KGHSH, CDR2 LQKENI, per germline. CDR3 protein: CASSPRKRETQYF. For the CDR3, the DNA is TGTGCCAGCTCACCACGGAAACGAGAGACCCAGTACTTC.

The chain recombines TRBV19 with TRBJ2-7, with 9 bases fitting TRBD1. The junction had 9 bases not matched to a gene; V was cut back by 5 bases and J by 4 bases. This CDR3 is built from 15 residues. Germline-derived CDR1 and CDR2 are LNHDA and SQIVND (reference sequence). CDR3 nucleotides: TGTGCCAGTAGTTGTTACCCGGGACAGGGTTACGAGCAGTACTTC. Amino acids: CASSCYPGQGYEQYF.

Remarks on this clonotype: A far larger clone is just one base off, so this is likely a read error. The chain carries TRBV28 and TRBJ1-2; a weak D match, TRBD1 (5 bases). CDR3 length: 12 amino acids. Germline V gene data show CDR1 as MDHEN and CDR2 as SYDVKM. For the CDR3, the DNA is TGTCCCAGCAGTTTATCGGGGGGGGGCTACACCTTC. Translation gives CPSSLSGGGYTF.

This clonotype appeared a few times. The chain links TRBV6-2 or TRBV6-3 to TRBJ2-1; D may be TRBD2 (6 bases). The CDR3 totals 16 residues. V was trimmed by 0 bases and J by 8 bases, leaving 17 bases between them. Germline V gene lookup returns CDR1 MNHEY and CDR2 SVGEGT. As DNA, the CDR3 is TGTGCCAGCAGTTACTCGGGAGGATCCGGCCCCGATGAGCAGTTCTTC. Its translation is CASSYSGGSGPDEQFF.

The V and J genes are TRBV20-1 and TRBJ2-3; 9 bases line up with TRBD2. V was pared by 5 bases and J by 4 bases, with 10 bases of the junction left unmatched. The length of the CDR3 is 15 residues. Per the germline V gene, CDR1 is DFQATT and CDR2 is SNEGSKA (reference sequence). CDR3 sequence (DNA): TGCAGTGCTTTTGGACTAGCGAGACCCCCAGATACGCAGTATTTT. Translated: CSAFGLARPPDTQYF.